These 27 T cell receptor beta chains share one sample of origin, sequenced in a study of T cell changes during pregnancy in multiple sclerosis. The protocol was immunoSEQ multiplex PCR, while the TCRdb copy is restricted to in-frame clones and leaves out a portion. The sample lists 65,000 to 90,000 clones, over 80% occurring once. Sequences were derived from PBMCs, sampled in the first trimester of pregnancy. Every receptor here comes from a female donor in good health, serving as a control in a pregnancy study. Some clones in this sample may be carry-over from other donors' samples.

This clone was recorded only once. The rearrangement uses TRBV5-1 and TRBJ2-5, with 9 bases matching TRBD2. The end of the DNA aligns better with TRBJ2-7, so the J call may be wrong. Germline V gene sequence: CDR1 SGHRS, CDR2 YFSETQ. The CDR3 spans 15 residues. The CDR3, as DNA: TGCGCCAGCAGCTCAGGGGCTAGCGGGACCTACGAGCAGTACTTC. Its protein is CASSSGASGTYEQYF.

This chain uses TRBV7-9 with TRBJ2-7, with 7 bases matching TRBD2. Trimming took 2 bases from V and 6 from J; bases not matched to a gene: 1. Germline V gene sequence: CDR1 SEHNR, CDR2 FQNEAQ (reference sequence). This CDR3 has 12 residues. The CDR3 loop reads CASSLPGGEQYF. The CDR3 region has the DNA TGTGCCAGCAGCTTACCGGGGGGCGAGCAGTACTTC.

This CDR3 is CASRNLAGGVEQFF. CDR3 nucleotides: TGTGCCAGCAGAAATCTAGCGGGGGGAGTTGAGCAGTTCTTC. The V gene is TRBV11-2, the J gene TRBJ2-1, with 11 bases fitting TRBD2. J gave up 9 bases and V 6 bases, and 7 bases lay outside the gene matches. Germline assignment: CDR1 SGHAT and CDR2 FQNNGV. The CDR3 spans 14 residues. Full variable domain (missing parts from reference TRBV11-2 and TRBJ2-1): EAGVAQSPRYKIIEKRQSVAFWCNPISGHATLYWYQQILGQGPKLLIQFQNNGVVDDSQLPKDRFSAERLKGVDSTLKIQPAKLEDSAVYLCASRNLAGGVEQFFGPGTRLTVL.

The J gene is TRBJ2-2, the V gene TRBV29-1; the D gene is possibly TRBD2 (6 bases). CDR1 SQVTM and CDR2 ANQGSEA come from the germline V gene. CDR3 size: 13 residues. Trimming took 6 bases from V and 6 from J, leaving 14 bases between them. CDR3 coding DNA: TGCAGCGTAGGAGGGAGTGATGCCGGGGAGCTGTTTTTT. Protein product: CSVGGSDAGELFF.

The chain joins TRBV30 to TRBJ2-7; D perhaps matches TRBD2 (6 bases). Germline CDR1 reads GTSNPN; CDR2 reads SVGIG (reference sequence). The germline V and J ends were trimmed by 2 bases and 5 bases, with 16 bases remaining between them. This CDR3 is built from 14 residues. CDR3 in DNA: TGTGCCTGGAGTTGGCTAGCGAACTTGAACGAGCAGTACTTC. This translates into CAWSWLANLNEQYF.

The CDR3 DNA follows: TGTGCCAGCACCCTTTATCACGCGGGCACCGGGGAGCTGTTTTTT. Its translation: CASTLYHAGTGELFF. V usage is TRBV7-3 and J usage is TRBJ2-2; perhaps TRBD2 as D (5 bases). Trimming cost V 7 bases and J 4 bases, with 16 bases left between them. Germline lookup yields CDR1 SGHTA and CDR2 FQGTGA. The CDR3 is 15 amino acids. Together with reference TRBV7-3 and TRBJ2-2, the CDR3 gives the full variable domain: GAGVSQTPSNKVTEKGKYVELRCDPISGHTALYWYRQSLGQGPEFLIYFQGTGAADDSGLPNDRFFAVRPEGSVSTLKIQRTERGDSAVYLCASTLYHAGTGELFFGEGSRLTVL.

The chain is built from TRBV19 and TRBJ2-1; 9 positions match TRBD2. The CDR3 consists of 17 residues. CDR1 and CDR2 (germline): LNHDA, SQIVND (reference sequence). After removal of 6 bases from V and 4 bases from J, the junction contained 13 bases not matched to a gene. The CDR3 is CASSSLLAGPWYNEQFF. CDR3 DNA: TGTGCCAGTAGCAGCCTTCTAGCGGGACCATGGTACAATGAGCAGTTCTTC.

V is TRBV28 and J is TRBJ1-6; 10 positions agree with TRBD1. The CDR3 runs 14 residues. V was clipped by 6 bases and J by 8 bases; unmatched bases: 4. Per the germline V gene, CDR1 is MDHEN and CDR2 is SYDVKM. CDR3: CASSKGQGHSPLHF. The CDR3 region has the DNA TGTGCCAGCAGCAAGGGACAGGGGCATTCACCCCTCCACTTT.

This rearrangement joins TRBV9 to TRBJ1-6; 8 nucleotides align to TRBD1. Germline CDR1 and CDR2: SGDLS and YYNGEE. With V trimmed by 4 bases and J by 10 bases, 10 bases remained unmatched. This CDR3 contains 15 residues. CDR3 in amino acids: CASSFGTGEGSPLHF. CDR3 coding DNA: TGTGCCAGCAGCTTCGGGACAGGAGAAGGATCACCCCTCCACTTT.

This chain joins TRBV6-5 and TRBJ1-3; D unclear. In germline, CDR1 is MNHEY, CDR2 SVGAGI. V was shortened by 2 bases and J by 7 bases, with 15 bases between the two germline ends. This CDR3 is 15 amino acids long. The CDR3 DNA sequence: TGTGCCAGCAGTTACGGCATTAGAAGGGAGAACACCATATATTTT. Translated, it gives CASSYGIRRENTIYF.

The CDR3 is CASSLESSGNRYNEQFF. CDR3 coding DNA: TGTGCCAGCAGCTTAGAGTCTAGCGGAAACCGTTACAATGAGCAGTTCTTC. The chain employs TRBV7-6 and TRBJ2-1, with 7 bases aligning to TRBD2. Germline V gives CDR1 SGHVS, CDR2 FNYEAQ. This CDR3 is 17 amino acids long. V dropped 1 base and J dropped 4; count of bases not matched to a gene: 10.

V and J are TRBV28 and TRBJ1-2; D remains ambiguous. CDR1 MDHEN and CDR2 SYDVKM come from the germline V gene. This CDR3 is 13 amino acids long. Trimming stripped 1 base from V and 4 bases from J, with 7 bases between. The CDR3 coding sequence is TGTGCCAGCAGTTTATCCGCAGTCTATGGCTACACCTTC. Amino acids: CASSLSAVYGYTF.

This sequence joins TRBV9 and TRBJ2-2; 7 bases line up with TRBD1. The junction had 4 bases not matched to a gene; V was cut back by 4 bases and J by 1 base. CDR3 length equals 15 residues. Germline loops: CDR1 SGDLS, CDR2 YYNGEE. The CDR3 region is CASSPRQGNTGELFF. CDR3 DNA: TGTGCCAGCAGCCCCCGACAGGGGAACACCGGGGAGCTGTTTTTT.

The CDR3 nucleotides read TGTGCCAGCAGTCCGCGACTAGCGGGGGGGAGGAATGAGCAGTTCTTC. Translated: CASSPRLAGGRNEQFF. The chain joins TRBV28 to TRBJ2-1, with 14 bases fitting TRBD2. V shed 5 bases, J shed 7 bases, and the junction held 7 bases outside the gene matches. The CDR3 length is 16 residues. Germline lookup yields CDR1 MDHEN and CDR2 SYDVKM. Complete variable domain (other parts from reference TRBV28 and TRBJ2-1): DVKVTQSSRYLVKRTGEKVFLECVQDMDHENMFWYRQDPGLGLRLIYFSYDVKMKEKGDIPEGYSVSREKKERFSLILESASTNQTSMYLCASSPRLAGGRNEQFFGPGTRLTVL.

The sample holds one count of this clone. The germline gene is not matched at one end of the junction; a read error may be the cause. The gene calls are TRBV7-7 and TRBJ2-2; possible D gene TRBD1, 5 bases. CDR1 SSHAT and CDR2 FNYEAQ come from the germline V gene (reference sequence). This CDR3 comprises 16 residues. CDR3 in amino acids: CASSLARTPNTGELFF. CDR3 nucleotides: TGTGCTAGCAGCTTAGCACGGACACCTAACACCGGGGAGCTGTTTTTT.

The chain is built from TRBV10-2 and TRBJ2-7; TRBD2 matches 8 bases. This CDR3 comprises 14 residues. The germline V gene has CDR1 WSHSY and CDR2 SAAADI. V lost 1 base, J lost 7 bases, and 6 bases stayed unmatched. CDR3 in DNA: TGCGCCAGCAGTGAGTACGGGGGGGCGGGAGAGCAGTACTTC. Its translation is CASSEYGGAGEQYF.

In this sample, this clone turned up a few times. The chain is built from TRBV2 and TRBJ1-5; a possible D gene is TRBD1 (6 bases). The CDR3 is made up of 15 amino acids. Germline-derived CDR1 and CDR2 are SNHLY and FYNNEI. V gave up 6 bases and J gave up 3 bases, with 15 bases separating them. For the CDR3, the DNA is TGTGCCAGCAGGGCTACATGGACAGACAATCAGCCCCAGCATTTT. Translated: CASRATWTDNQPQHF.

This rearrangement joins TRBV28 to TRBJ2-4, with D maybe TRBD2 (5 bases). Germline V gene data show CDR1 as MDHEN and CDR2 as SYDVKM. The CDR3 extends over 13 amino acids. The germline V and J ends were trimmed by 8 bases and 4 bases, with 12 bases remaining between them. The CDR3 DNA is TGTGCCAGCCCCCGTGAGGGTAAAAACATTCAGTACTTC. Its translation: CASPREGKNIQYF.

This chain connects TRBV5-1 to TRBJ2-7; no reliable D call. The CDR3 covers 12 residues. CDR1 is SGHRS and CDR2 is YFSETQ in the germline V gene. V was shortened by 2 bases and J by 5 bases, with 8 bases between the two germline ends. The chain's CDR3 is CASSLDKHEQYF. DNA of the CDR3: TGCGCCAGCAGCTTAGACAAGCACGAGCAGTACTTC.

This clone was seen a few times. The V gene is TRBV5-6, the J gene TRBJ1-5, with 7 bases aligning to TRBD1. There are 16 residues in the CDR3. CDR1 SGHDT and CDR2 YYEEEE come from the germline V gene. V was pared by 3 bases and J by 3 bases, with 9 bases of the junction left unmatched. CDR3 residues: CASSSLRQGYNQPQHF. CDR3 nucleotide sequence: TGTGCCAGCAGCTCGTTGAGACAGGGTTACAATCAGCCCCAGCATTTT. Drawing the rest from reference TRBV5-6 and TRBJ1-5, the complete variable domain is DAGVTQSPTHLIKTRGQQVTLRCSPKSGHDTVSWYQQALGQGPQFIFQYYEEEERQRGNFPDRFSGHQFPNYSSELNVNALLLGDSALYLCASSSLRQGYNQPQHFGDGTRLSIL.

V gene TRBV15 combines with J gene TRBJ2-2; D remains ambiguous. V was clipped by 3 bases and J by 0 bases, with 8 bases between them. The CDR3 loop spans 15 amino acids. Germline lookup yields CDR1 LNHNV and CDR2 YYDKDF (reference sequence). CDR3 protein: CATSSRQANTGELFF. DNA of the CDR3: TGTGCCACCAGCAGTCGCCAGGCGAACACCGGGGAGCTGTTTTTT.

V gene TRBV11-2 combines with J gene TRBJ1-5; 9 positions agree with TRBD1. CDR3 length: 15 residues. Losses at the gene ends were 1 base for V and 6 bases for J; bases not matched to a gene: 4. The V gene's germline CDR1 is SGHAT and CDR2 FQNNGV. CDR3 residues: CASSLGGTGFQPQHF. CDR3 nucleotide sequence: TGTGCCAGCAGCTTAGGAGGGACAGGGTTTCAGCCCCAGCATTTT.

The chain couples TRBV11-2 to TRBJ2-5; a weak D match, TRBD1 (6 bases). Trimming took off 4 bases at V and 5 bases at J, with 11 bases between the two ends. The germline V gene encodes CDR1 SGHAT and CDR2 FQNNGV. The CDR3 is 13 amino acids. The CDR3 protein is CASSWQGLETQYF. DNA for the CDR3: TGTGCCAGCAGCTGGCAGGGGCTGGAGACCCAGTACTTC.

V gene TRBV7-9 combines with J gene TRBJ1-1, with 7 bases lining up with TRBD1. CDR3 length: 15 residues. J was trimmed by 3 bases and V by 2 bases; bases with no gene match: 6. Germline V gene lookup returns CDR1 SEHNR and CDR2 FQNEAQ (reference sequence). The CDR3 region is CASSLRGGLYTEAFF. CDR3 coding DNA: TGTGCCAGCAGCTTAAGAGGGGGCCTGTACACTGAAGCTTTCTTT.

The rearrangement links TRBV7-9 to TRBJ2-3; TRBD1 is a possible D gene (5 bases). Trimming stripped 0 bases from V and 14 bases from J, with 18 bases between. Per the germline V gene, CDR1 is SEHNR and CDR2 is FQNEAQ (reference sequence). This CDR3 spans 14 amino acids. CDR3 nucleotide sequence: TGTGCCAGCAGCTTAGCGACAGTCCTTCGCTTGCTGTATTTT. Its protein product is CASSLATVLRLLYF.

J is TRBJ2-7 and V is TRBV2; 12 bases line up with TRBD2. Germline V gene sequence: CDR1 SNHLY, CDR2 FYNNEI. The CDR3 runs 15 residues. The J segment lost 5 bases and the V segment lost 2 bases, leaving 4 bases of the junction unmatched. The CDR3 region has the DNA TGTGCCAGCAGTGAACTAGCGGGAGGGACCCACGAGCAGTACTTC. This translates into CASSELAGGTHEQYF.

The V gene is TRBV6-1, the J gene TRBJ2-1; 10 positions agree with TRBD2. Trimming cost V 7 bases and J 2 bases; bases outside gene matches: 5. This CDR3 contains 15 residues. Germline CDR1 MNHNS, CDR2 SASEGT. CDR3 region: CASIPLAGAYNEQFF. The CDR3 DNA sequence: TGTGCCAGCATTCCGCTAGCGGGGGCCTACAATGAGCAGTTCTTC.